The 21 T cell receptor beta chains in this list originate from one sample, sequenced in a study of cytomegalovirus exposure and HLA in healthy donors. The primer mix had 60 Vbeta and 13 Jbeta primers. Sequencing was performed with immunoSEQ multiplex PCR; in TCRdb, only in-frame clones are kept and a portion is missing. Of approximately 200,000 clones listed, around 83% are singletons. Sequencing was done on a sample of PBMCs. Receptors were obtained from a girl aged 5-17 years in good health and CMV-seronegative.

The chain recombines TRBV7-6 with TRBJ2-5, with D possibly TRBD2 on 6 matching bases. Trimming stripped 5 bases from V and 5 bases from J, with 12 bases between. CDR3 size: 13 residues. Germline CDR1 is SGHVS and CDR2 is FNYEAQ. CDR3 residues: CASSQGTRETQYF. The CDR3 coding sequence is TGTGCCAGCAGCCAAGGGACTCGGGAGACCCAGTACTTC.

The chain joins TRBV19 to TRBJ1-5; D is possibly TRBD1 (5 bases). Germline assignment: CDR1 LNHDA and CDR2 SQIVND (reference sequence). CDR3 size: 16 residues. Deletions cut 4 bases from V and 0 bases from J, with 13 bases between. Here the CDR3 reads CASSTTARYSNQPQHF. The CDR3 bases are TGTGCCAGTAGTACGACAGCGCGCTATAGCAATCAGCCCCAGCATTTT.

The CDR3 sequence is CASSPDRVYGYTF. Here the CDR3 DNA reads TGTGCCAGCAGCCCTGACAGGGTCTATGGCTACACCTTC. The V gene is TRBV5-4, the J gene TRBJ1-2, with 7 bases identical to TRBD1. This CDR3 has 13 residues. The J segment lost 4 bases and the V segment lost 4 bases, leaving 4 bases of the junction unmatched. CDR1 is SGHNT, CDR2 YYREEE, per germline (reference sequence).

The chain carries TRBV28 and TRBJ1-5, with D unresolved. Germline V gene lookup returns CDR1 MDHEN and CDR2 SYDVKM. The V end was cut by 6 bases, the J end by 5 bases, with 11 bases between. This CDR3 spans 13 amino acids. The chain's CDR3 is CASRLTVYQPQHF. CDR3 DNA sequence: TGTGCCAGCAGGCTAACGGTGTATCAGCCCCAGCATTTT.

This clone was picked up one time. The DNA is left out, because the CDR3 cannot be placed on it with certainty; the CDR3 is given as TCRdb lists it. The V call is TRBV6-5, the J call TRBJ2-5; the D segment call TRBD2 is taken from the table without a DNA check. Including both end residues, the CDR3 is 15 amino acids long. Germline CDR1 reads MNHEY; CDR2 reads SVGAGI. This CDR3 reads CASSTSGNGRETQYF.

This clone has a single count. The rearrangement uses TRBV18 and TRBJ2-7; TRBD1 aligns across 9 bases. The ends lost 3 bases at V and 1 base at J; junction bases unmatched: 4. Germline V gene data show CDR1 as KGHSH and CDR2 as LQKENI. The length of the CDR3 is 15 residues. The DNA of the CDR3 is TGTGCCAGCTCACCCAACAGGGGGCAATCCTACGAGCAGTACTTC. This translates into CASSPNRGQSYEQYF. The complete variable domain, with remaining parts taken from reference TRBV18 and TRBJ2-7, reads NAGVMQNPRHLVRRRGQEARLRCSPMKGHSHVYWYRQLPEEGLKFMVYLQKENIIDESGMPKERFSAEFPKEGPSILRIQQVVRGDSAAYFCASSPNRGQSYEQYFGPGTRLTVT.

This clone was observed a few times. The chain recombines TRBV7-2 with TRBJ2-7; D is uncertain. Between the trimmed V and J ends, which lost 2 bases and 1 base, there was a span of 15 bases. The germline V gene encodes CDR1 SGHTA and CDR2 FQGNSA. The CDR3 has 16 amino acids. CDR3 in amino acids: CASSLKTNAYSYEQYF. The CDR3 bases are TGTGCCAGCAGCTTAAAAACAAACGCATATTCCTACGAGCAGTACTTC.

With respect to this clone: The same CDR3 is also encoded by other DNA sequences in this sample. The chain is built from TRBV5-1 and TRBJ1-1, with 8 bases identical to TRBD1. The CDR3 consists of 15 residues. J was trimmed by 1 base and V by 4 bases; bases with no gene match: 6. Germline loops: CDR1 SGHRS, CDR2 YFSETQ. The chain's CDR3 is CASSPRTGTNTEAFF. The CDR3 nucleotides read TGCGCCAGCAGCCCGAGGACAGGGACGAACACTGAAGCTTTCTTT.

The rearrangement joins TRBV6-6 to TRBJ1-4; possible D gene TRBD1, 5 bases. Trimming shortened V by 6 bases and J by 3 bases, and 11 bases separated the two germline ends. The CDR3 consists of 14 residues. Germline V gives CDR1 MNHNY, CDR2 SVGAGI (reference sequence). The DNA of the CDR3 is TGTGCCAGCAGGAAACAGGAGCCTAATGAAAAACTGTTTTTT. It encodes CASRKQEPNEKLFF.

The chain employs TRBV14 and TRBJ2-1, with 8 positions matching TRBD2. The length of the CDR3 is 16 residues. CDR1 and CDR2 from the germline V gene are SGHDN and FVKESK. Trimming at V came to 4 bases and at J to 0 bases, leaving 5 bases not matched to a gene. CDR3 region: CASSPSGSRSYNEQFF. The CDR3 DNA sequence: TGTGCCAGCAGCCCTAGCGGGTCCCGCTCCTACAATGAGCAGTTCTTC.

The chain is built from TRBV6-6 and TRBJ1-6; TRBD1 agrees at 7 bases. From germline, CDR1 is MNHNY and CDR2 SVGAGI (reference sequence). The CDR3 extends over 15 amino acids. Trimming removed 6 bases from V and 6 bases from J; junction bases left unmatched: 8. In nucleotides, the CDR3 is TGTGCCAGCAGCGACCAGGGACAGATTAATTCACCCCTCCACTTT. Translating gives CASSDQGQINSPLHF.

This clone was seen only a few times. This chain links TRBV30 with TRBJ1-1, with 9 nucleotides matching TRBD1. Germline V lookup: CDR1 GTSNPN, CDR2 SVGIG (reference sequence). The junction had 18 bases not matched to a gene; V was cut back by 8 bases and J by 8 bases. There are 15 residues in the CDR3. The CDR3 DNA follows: TGTGCCCTAGGACAGGGGCTCTCATTAAGGGGAGAAGCTTTCTTT. Translating it yields CALGQGLSLRGEAFF.

Comment on this clone: Germline is not matched at one junction end, which may reflect a read error. The same CDR3 is also encoded by other DNA sequences in this sample. The chain carries TRBV19 and TRBJ1-6; D gene uncertain. The V gene's germline CDR1 is LNHDA and CDR2 SQIVND (reference sequence). The CDR3 is made up of 17 amino acids. CDR3 loop: CASSIGIPSSYNSPLHF. The DNA for the CDR3 is TGTGCCAGTAGTATAGGCATACCGAGCTCCTATAATTCCCCCCTCCACTTT. The full variable domain, completed using reference TRBV19 and TRBJ1-6, is DGGITQSPKYLFRKEGQNVTLSCEQNLNHDAMYWYRQDPGQGLRLIYYSQIVNDFQKGDIAEGYSVSREKKESFPLTVTSAQKNPTAFYLCASSIGIPSSYNSPLHFGNGTRLTVT.

This clone was seen a single time. V gene TRBV2 combines with J gene TRBJ2-6; D may be TRBD2 (5 bases). The ends were cut back, 4 bases at V and 4 bases at J, with 8 bases in the middle. From germline, CDR1 is SNHLY and CDR2 FYNNEI. The CDR3 is 14 amino acids. The CDR3 bases are TGTGCCAGCAGTGGGACTCCCGGGGCCAACGTCCTGACTTTC. This gives the protein CASSGTPGANVLTF.

V and J are TRBV19 and TRBJ1-5; the D is unclear. Germline V gene lookup returns CDR1 LNHDA and CDR2 SQIVND (reference sequence). The V gene lost 1 base and the J gene lost 0 bases, with 31 bases spanning the gap. CDR3 size: 23 residues. The CDR3 is CASSIAELPSMMSSPYSNQPQHF. In nucleotides, the CDR3 is TGTGCCAGTAGTATAGCCGAACTGCCCTCGATGATGTCAAGCCCGTATAGCAATCAGCCCCAGCATTTT.

J is TRBJ1-2 and V is TRBV6-1, with D hard to call. CDR1 and CDR2 from the germline V gene are MNHNS and SASEGT. The V and J ends lost 2 bases and 3 bases respectively, with 10 bases between them. CDR3 size: 14 residues. The DNA of the CDR3 is TGTGCCAGCAGTGAAATTGGGCCATACTATGGCTACACCTTC. Residues: CASSEIGPYYGYTF.

This clone has a handful of counts. The chain joins TRBV6-1 to TRBJ1-1, with D perhaps TRBD1 (5 bases). This CDR3 region has 15 residues. In germline, CDR1 is MNHNS, CDR2 SASEGT. The V gene lost 2 bases and the J gene lost 1 base, with 11 bases spanning the gap. The CDR3 here is CASSETVRANTEAFF. CDR3 DNA: TGTGCCAGCAGTGAAACGGTCAGGGCGAACACTGAAGCTTTCTTT.

CDR3 protein: CASSQTGTSGSQSYEQYF. In DNA form, the CDR3 reads TGTGCCAGCAGCCAAACCGGGACTAGCGGTTCCCAATCCTACGAGCAGTACTTC. This chain connects TRBV4-2 to TRBJ2-7; 11 nucleotides line up with TRBD2. This CDR3 is 18 amino acids long. In germline, CDR1 is LGHNA, CDR2 YNFKEQ. Trimming removed 2 bases from V and 1 base from J; junction bases left unmatched: 10.

The chain carries TRBV29-1 and TRBJ2-3; D gene uncertain. Trimming took off 3 bases at V and 5 bases at J, with 18 bases between the two ends. The germline V gene encodes CDR1 SQVTM and CDR2 ANQGSEA. The CDR3 consists of 15 residues. CDR3: CSVDFSGRLVDTQYF. CDR3 coding DNA: TGCAGCGTTGACTTCTCCGGCAGGCTCGTAGATACGCAGTATTTT.

The J gene is TRBJ2-7, the V gene TRBV27; TRBD1 agrees at 8 bases. Germline V gene lookup returns CDR1 MNHEY and CDR2 SMNVEV (reference sequence). J lost 4 bases, V lost 1 base, and 6 bases had no gene match. The CDR3 length is 15 residues. CDR3 in DNA: TGTGCCAGCAGTTTATTGCAGGGGGCGGTTTACGAGCAGTACTTC. It yields the protein CASSLLQGAVYEQYF.

The V call is TRBV2, the J call TRBJ2-7; perhaps TRBD2 as D (5 bases). Trimming removed 6 bases from V and 5 bases from J, with 17 bases in between. The CDR3 is 14 residues long. The germline gives CDR1 SNHLY, CDR2 FYNNEI. The chain's CDR3 is CASRLMSGGNEQYF. CDR3 bases: TGTGCCAGCAGGTTGATGAGCGGAGGAAACGAGCAGTACTTC.